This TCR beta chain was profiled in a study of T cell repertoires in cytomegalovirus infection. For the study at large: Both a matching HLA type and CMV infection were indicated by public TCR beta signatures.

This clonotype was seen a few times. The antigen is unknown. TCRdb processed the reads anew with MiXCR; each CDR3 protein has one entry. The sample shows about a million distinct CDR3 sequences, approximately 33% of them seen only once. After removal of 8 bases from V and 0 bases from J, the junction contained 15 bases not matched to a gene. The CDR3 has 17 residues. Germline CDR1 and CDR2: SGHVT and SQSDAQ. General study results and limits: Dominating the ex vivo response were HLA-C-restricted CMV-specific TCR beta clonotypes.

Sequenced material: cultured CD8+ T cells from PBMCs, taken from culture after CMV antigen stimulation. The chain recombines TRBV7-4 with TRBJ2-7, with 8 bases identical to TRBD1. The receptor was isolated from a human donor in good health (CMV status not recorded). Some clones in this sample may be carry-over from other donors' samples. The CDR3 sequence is CASQPSSTGGNSYEQYF. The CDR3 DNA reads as TGTGCCAGCCAACCATCCTCCACAGGGGGTAACTCCTACGAGCAGTACTTC.